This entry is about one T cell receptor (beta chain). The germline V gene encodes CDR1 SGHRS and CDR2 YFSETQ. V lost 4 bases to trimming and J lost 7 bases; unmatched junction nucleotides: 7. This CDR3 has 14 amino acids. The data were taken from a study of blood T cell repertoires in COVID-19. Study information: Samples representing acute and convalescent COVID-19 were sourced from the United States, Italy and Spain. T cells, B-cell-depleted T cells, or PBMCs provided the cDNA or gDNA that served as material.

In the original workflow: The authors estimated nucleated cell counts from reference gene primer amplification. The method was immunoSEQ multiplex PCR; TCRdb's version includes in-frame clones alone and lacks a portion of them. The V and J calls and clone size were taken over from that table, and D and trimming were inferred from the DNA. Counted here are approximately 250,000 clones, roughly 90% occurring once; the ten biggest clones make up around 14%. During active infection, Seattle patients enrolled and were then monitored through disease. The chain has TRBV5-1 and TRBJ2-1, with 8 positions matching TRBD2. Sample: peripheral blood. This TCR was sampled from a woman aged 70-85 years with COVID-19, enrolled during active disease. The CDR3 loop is CASSVVAGRNEQFF. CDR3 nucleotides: TGCGCCAGCAGCGTAGTAGCGGGGAGGAATGAGCAGTTCTTC.